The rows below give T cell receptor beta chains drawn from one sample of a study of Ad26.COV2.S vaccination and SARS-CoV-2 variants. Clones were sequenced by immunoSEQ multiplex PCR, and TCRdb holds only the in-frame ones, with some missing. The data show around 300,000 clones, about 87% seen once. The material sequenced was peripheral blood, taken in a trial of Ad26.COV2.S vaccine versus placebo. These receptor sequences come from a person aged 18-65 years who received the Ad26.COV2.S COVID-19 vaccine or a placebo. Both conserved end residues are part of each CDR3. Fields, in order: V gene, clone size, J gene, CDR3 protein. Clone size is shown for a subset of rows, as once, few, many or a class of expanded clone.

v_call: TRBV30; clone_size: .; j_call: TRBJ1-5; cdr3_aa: CAWSVRLNNQPQHF
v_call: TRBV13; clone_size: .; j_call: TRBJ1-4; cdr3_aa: CASSLERDEKLFF
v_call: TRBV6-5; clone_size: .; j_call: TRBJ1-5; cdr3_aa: CASSYLGRPNQPQHF
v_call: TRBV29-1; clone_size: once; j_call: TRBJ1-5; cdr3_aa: CSVAQGSNQPQHF
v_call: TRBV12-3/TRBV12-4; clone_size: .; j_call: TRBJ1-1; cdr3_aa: CASRTSGDAFF
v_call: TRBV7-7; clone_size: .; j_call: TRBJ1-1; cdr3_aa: CASSAKQGGNTEAFF
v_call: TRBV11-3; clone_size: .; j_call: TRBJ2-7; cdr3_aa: CASSVGQGYEQYF
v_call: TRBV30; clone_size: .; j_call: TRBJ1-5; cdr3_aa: CAWSRRTANQPQHF
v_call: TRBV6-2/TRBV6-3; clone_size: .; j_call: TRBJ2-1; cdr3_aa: CASSYLSGQRREQFF
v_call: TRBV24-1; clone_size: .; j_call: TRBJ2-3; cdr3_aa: CATSAGTSGSTDTQYF
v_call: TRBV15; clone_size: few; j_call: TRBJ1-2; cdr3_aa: CATSRRTAQGYTF
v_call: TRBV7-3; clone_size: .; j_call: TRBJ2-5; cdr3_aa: CASSLTWGETQYF
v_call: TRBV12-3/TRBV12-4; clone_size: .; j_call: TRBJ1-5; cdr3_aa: CASSLLGQPQHF
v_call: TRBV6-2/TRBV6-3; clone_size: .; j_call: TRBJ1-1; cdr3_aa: CASSYPPVETLGAFF
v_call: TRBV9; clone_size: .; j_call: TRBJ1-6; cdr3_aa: CASSVDRNSPLHF
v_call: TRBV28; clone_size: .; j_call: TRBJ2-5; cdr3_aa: CASSRGQETQYF
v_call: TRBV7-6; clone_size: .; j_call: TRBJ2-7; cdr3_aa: CASSVPTHDSRGAYEQYF
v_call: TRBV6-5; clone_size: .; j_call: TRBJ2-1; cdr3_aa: CASSYRSSYNEQFF
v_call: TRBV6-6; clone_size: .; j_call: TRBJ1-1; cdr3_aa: CASSRPTGVTEAFF
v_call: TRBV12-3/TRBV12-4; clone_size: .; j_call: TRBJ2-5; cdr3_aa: CACSEAGGQTQYF
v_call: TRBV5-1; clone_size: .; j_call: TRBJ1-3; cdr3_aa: CASSWGDRTSGNTIYF
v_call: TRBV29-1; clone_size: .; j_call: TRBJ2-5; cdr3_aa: CSVERDRGLLGIETQYF
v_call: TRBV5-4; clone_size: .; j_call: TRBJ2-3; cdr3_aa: CASSSPGQGPDTQYF